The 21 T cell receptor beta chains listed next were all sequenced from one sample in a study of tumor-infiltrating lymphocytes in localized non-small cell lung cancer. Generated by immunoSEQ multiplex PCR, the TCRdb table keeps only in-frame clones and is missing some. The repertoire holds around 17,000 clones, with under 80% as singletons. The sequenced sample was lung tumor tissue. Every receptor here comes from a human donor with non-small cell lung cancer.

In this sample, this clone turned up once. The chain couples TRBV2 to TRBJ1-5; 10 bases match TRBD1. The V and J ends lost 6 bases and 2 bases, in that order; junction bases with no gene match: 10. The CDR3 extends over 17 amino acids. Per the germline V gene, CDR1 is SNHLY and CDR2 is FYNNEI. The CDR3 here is CASRTTGGAFGNQPQHF. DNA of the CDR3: TGTGCCAGCAGGACGACAGGGGGCGCTTTTGGCAATCAGCCCCAGCATTTT.

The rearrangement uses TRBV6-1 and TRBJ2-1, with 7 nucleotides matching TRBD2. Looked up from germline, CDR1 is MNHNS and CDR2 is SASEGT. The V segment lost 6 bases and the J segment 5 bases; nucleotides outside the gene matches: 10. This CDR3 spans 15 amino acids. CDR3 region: CASRVRERAHNEQFF. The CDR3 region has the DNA TGTGCCAGCAGGGTGCGGGAGAGGGCCCACAATGAGCAGTTCTTC.

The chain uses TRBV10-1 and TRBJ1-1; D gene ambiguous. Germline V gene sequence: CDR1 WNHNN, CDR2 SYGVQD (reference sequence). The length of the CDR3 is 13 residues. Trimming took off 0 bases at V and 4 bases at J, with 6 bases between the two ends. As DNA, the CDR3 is TGCGCCAGCAGTGAGTCTAGTCGCACTGAAGCTTTCTTT. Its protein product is CASSESSRTEAFF.

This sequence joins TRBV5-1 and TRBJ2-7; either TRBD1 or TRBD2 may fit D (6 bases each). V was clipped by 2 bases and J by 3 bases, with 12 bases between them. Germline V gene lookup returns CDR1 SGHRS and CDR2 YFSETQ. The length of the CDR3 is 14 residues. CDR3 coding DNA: TGCGCCAGCAGCTTAGGGGGGAGGCTCTACGAGCAGTACTTC. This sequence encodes CASSLGGRLYEQYF. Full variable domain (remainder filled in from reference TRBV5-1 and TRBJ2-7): KAGVTQTPRYLIKTRGQQVTLSCSPISGHRSVSWYQQTPGQGLQFLFEYFSETQRNKGNFPGRFSGRQFSNSRSEMNVSTLELGDSALYLCASSLGGRLYEQYFGPGTRLTVT.

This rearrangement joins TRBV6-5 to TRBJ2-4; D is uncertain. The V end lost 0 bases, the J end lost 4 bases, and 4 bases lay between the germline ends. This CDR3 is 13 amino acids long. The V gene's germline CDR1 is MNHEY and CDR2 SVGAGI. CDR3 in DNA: TGTGCCAGCAGTTACTCGACTAAAAACATTCAGTACTTC. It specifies CASSYSTKNIQYF.

The CDR3: CASSQRAAKSYEQYF. CDR3 sequence (DNA): TGCGCCAGCAGCCAGCGGGCGGCCAAATCCTACGAGCAGTACTTC. The rearrangement links TRBV4-3 to TRBJ2-7; possible D gene TRBD2, 5 bases. The CDR3 totals 15 residues. Germline loops: CDR1 LGHNA, CDR2 YSLEER. V shed 3 bases and J shed 1 base, with 13 bases lying between them.

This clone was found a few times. The CDR3, as DNA: TGTGCCAGCAGAGGGGATAGCTCTGGAAACACCATATATTTT. This codes for CASRGDSSGNTIYF. The chain recombines TRBV7-9 with TRBJ1-3; tentatively, D is TRBD1 (5 bases). Germline lookup yields CDR1 SEHNR and CDR2 FQNEAQ (reference sequence). CDR3 length: 14 residues. Trimming left V 6 bases short and J 0 bases short, with 9 bases between.

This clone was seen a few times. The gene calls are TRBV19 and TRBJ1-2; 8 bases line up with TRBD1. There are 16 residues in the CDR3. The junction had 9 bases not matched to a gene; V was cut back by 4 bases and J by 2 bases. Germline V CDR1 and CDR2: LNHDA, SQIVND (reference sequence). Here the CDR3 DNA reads TGTGCCAGTAGTAGATCGGGGACAGGCTTAAACTATGGCTACACCTTC. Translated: CASSRSGTGLNYGYTF.

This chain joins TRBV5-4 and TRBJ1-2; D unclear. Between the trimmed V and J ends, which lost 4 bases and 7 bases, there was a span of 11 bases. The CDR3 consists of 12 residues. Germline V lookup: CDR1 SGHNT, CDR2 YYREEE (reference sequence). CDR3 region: CASSHDRGGYTF. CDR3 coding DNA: TGTGCCAGCAGCCACGACCGGGGTGGCTACACCTTC.

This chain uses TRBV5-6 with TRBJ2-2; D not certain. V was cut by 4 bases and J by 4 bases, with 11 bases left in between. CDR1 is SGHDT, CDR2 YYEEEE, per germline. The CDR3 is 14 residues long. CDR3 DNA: TGTGCCAGCAGCGGGTACTCGACCACCGGGGAGCTGTTTTTT. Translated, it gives CASSGYSTTGELFF.

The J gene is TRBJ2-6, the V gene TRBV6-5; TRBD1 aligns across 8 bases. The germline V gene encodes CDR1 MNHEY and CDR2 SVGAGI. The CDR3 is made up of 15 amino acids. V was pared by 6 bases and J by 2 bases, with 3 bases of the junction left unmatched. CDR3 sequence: CASRSTGAGANVLTF. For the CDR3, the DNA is TGTGCCAGCAGGTCGACAGGGGCTGGGGCCAACGTCCTGACTTTC.

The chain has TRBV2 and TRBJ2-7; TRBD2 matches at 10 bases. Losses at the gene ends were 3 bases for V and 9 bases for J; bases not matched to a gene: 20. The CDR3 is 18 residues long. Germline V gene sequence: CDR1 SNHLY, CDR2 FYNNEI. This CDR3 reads CASSDGLAGVKGPLGQYF. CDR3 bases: TGTGCCAGCAGTGATGGCCTAGCGGGAGTCAAAGGCCCCCTTGGGCAGTACTTC. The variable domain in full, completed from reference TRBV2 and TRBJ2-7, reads EPEVTQTPSHQVTQMGQEVILRCVPISNHLYFYWYRQILGQKVEFLVSFYNNEISEKSEIFDDQFSVERPDGSNFTLKIRSTKLEDSAMYFCASSDGLAGVKGPLGQYFGPGTRLTVT.

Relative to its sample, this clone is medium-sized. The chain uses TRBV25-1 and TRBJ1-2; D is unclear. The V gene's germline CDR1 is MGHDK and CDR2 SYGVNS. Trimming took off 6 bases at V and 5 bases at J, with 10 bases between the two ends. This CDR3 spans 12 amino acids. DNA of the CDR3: TGTGCCAGCAGCCCCGGGAAGTATGGCTACACCTTC. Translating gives CASSPGKYGYTF.

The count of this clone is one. This chain's CDR3 is CASSYSTSGISYGQYF. The CDR3 nucleotides read TGTGCCAGCAGTTACTCGACTAGCGGGATATCGTATGGGCAGTACTTC. The chain joins TRBV6-6 to TRBJ2-7; 11 bases are a match to TRBD2. J was trimmed by 9 bases and V by 0 bases; bases with no gene match: 10. Germline V lookup: CDR1 MNHNY, CDR2 SVGAGI (reference sequence). The CDR3 has 16 residues.

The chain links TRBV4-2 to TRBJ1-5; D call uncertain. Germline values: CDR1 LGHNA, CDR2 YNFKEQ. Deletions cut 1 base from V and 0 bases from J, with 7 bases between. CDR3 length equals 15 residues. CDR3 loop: CASSQGYNSNQPQHF. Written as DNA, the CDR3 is TGTGCCAGCAGCCAAGGATACAATAGCAATCAGCCCCAGCATTTT.

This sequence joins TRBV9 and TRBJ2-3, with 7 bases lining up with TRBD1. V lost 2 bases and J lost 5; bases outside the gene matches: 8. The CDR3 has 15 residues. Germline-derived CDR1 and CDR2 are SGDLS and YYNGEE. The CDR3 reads CASSVQGVSGDTQYF. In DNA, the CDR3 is TGTGCCAGCAGCGTCCAGGGGGTATCAGGAGATACGCAGTATTTT.

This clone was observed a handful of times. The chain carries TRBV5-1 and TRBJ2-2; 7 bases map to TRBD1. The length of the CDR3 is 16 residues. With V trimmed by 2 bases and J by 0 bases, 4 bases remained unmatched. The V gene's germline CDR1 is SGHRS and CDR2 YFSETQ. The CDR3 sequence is CASSFETGSNTGELFF. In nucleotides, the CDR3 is TGCGCCAGCAGCTTCGAGACAGGGTCGAACACCGGGGAGCTGTTTTTT.

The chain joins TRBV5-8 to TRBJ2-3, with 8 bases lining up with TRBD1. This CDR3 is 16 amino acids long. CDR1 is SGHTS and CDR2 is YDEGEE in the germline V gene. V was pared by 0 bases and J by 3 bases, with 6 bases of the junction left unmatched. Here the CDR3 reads CASSLGQGRRTDTQYF. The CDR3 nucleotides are TGTGCCAGCAGCTTGGGACAGGGGCGTCGGACAGATACGCAGTATTTT.

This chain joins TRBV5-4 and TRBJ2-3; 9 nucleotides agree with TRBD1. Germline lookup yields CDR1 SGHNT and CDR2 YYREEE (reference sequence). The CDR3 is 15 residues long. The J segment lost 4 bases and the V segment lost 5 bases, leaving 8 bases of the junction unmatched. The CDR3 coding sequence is TGTGCCAGCAGTCCGGGACAGGGAGGCGCAGATACGCAGTATTTT. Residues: CASSPGQGGADTQYF.

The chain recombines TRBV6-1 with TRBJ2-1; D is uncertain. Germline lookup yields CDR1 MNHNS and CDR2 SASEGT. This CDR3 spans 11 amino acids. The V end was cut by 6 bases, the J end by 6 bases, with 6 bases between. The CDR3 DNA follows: TGTGCCAGCAGCATGATCAATGAGCAGTTCTTC. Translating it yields CASSMINEQFF.

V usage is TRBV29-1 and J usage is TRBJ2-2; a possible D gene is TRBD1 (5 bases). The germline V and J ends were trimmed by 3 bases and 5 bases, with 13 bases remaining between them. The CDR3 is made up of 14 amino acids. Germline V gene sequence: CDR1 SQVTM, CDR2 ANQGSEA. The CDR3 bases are TGCAGCGTTGACGGCCAGACAGATACCGGGGAGCTGTTTTTT. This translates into CSVDGQTDTGELFF.